Listed below are T cell receptor beta chains from one sample, sequenced in a study of cytomegalovirus exposure and HLA in healthy donors. Clones were sequenced by immunoSEQ multiplex PCR, and TCRdb holds only the in-frame ones, with some missing. The sample lists 140,000 to 150,000 clones, over 55% occurring once. Sample: PBMCs. Every receptor here comes from a man in his forties in good health and CMV-seronegative. Each CDR3 is given with its conserved first and last residue. D genes are given only for firm matches. Not every row has a clone size; where given, it reads once, few, many or a size class.

V gene	clone size	D gene	J gene	CDR3 protein	CDR3 DNA
TRBV13	-	TRBD2	TRBJ2-1	CASRLAGVTYNEQFF	TGTGCCAGCAGGCTAGCGGGAGTAACCTACAATGAGCAGTTCTTC
TRBV2	-	-	TRBJ1-2	CASSERQGTNYGYTF	TGTGCCAGCAGTGAACGGCAGGGTACTAACTATGGCTACACCTTC
TRBV7-9	few	-	TRBJ1-3	CASTPAGRGSGNTIYF	TGTGCCAGCACACCCGCTGGCAGAGGCTCTGGAAACACCATATATTTT
TRBV6-5	-	TRBD1	TRBJ1-4	CASRPRGRTNEKLFF	TGTGCCAGCAGACCCAGGGGGCGAACTAATGAAAAACTGTTTTTT
TRBV9	-	-	TRBJ2-7	CASSVEGSELYEQYF	TGTGCCAGCAGCGTAGAGGGTAGCGAGCTCTACGAGCAGTACTTC
TRBV29-1	-	TRBD2	TRBJ2-1	CSVMTSGRAGYNEQFF	TGCAGCGTTATGACTAGCGGGAGGGCCGGCTACAATGAGCAGTTCTTC
TRBV10-3	-	-	TRBJ2-7	CAISEPGTLLSYEQYF	TGTGCCATCAGTGAGCCAGGGACTCTTCTCTCCTACGAGCAGTACTTC
TRBV2	-	TRBD2	TRBJ2-1	CASSEYHSGSNYNEQFF	TGTGCCAGCAGTGAGTACCATAGCGGGAGTAATTACAATGAGCAGTTCTTC
TRBV28	-	-	TRBJ2-1	CASSPYNEQFF	TGTGCCAGCAGCCCGTACAATGAGCAGTTCTTC
TRBV5-4	-	-	TRBJ1-1	CASSFLFSEAFF	TGTGCCAGCAGCTTCCTCTTCTCTGAAGCTTTCTTT
TRBV5-1	-	TRBD2	TRBJ2-2	CASSLGGRLTGELFF	TGCGCCAGCAGCTTGGGCGGGAGGCTTACCGGGGAGCTGTTTTTT
TRBV7-9	-	-	TRBJ1-2	CASSLGQNYGYTF	TGTGCCAGCAGCTTAGGGCAGAACTATGGCTACACCTTC
TRBV7-9	-	-	TRBJ1-1	CASSLVGGAGMNTEAFF	TGTGCCAGCAGCTTAGTGGGGGGGGCGGGAATGAACACTGAAGCCTTCTTT
TRBV13	-	-	TRBJ2-3	CASSQALGVDTQYF	TGTGCCAGCAGTCAGGCACTAGGAGTAGATACGCAGTATTTT
TRBV7-7	-	-	TRBJ1-1	CASSSQRDTEAFF	TGTGCCAGCAGCTCTCAGAGGGACACTGAAGCTTTCTTT
TRBV2	-	-	TRBJ1-5	CASTQDNQPQHF	TGTGCCAGCACACAGGACAATCAGCCCCAGCATTTT
TRBV6-6	-	-	TRBJ2-3	CASTPHPGGADTQYF	TGTGCCAGCACACCCCACCCGGGGGGCGCAGATACGCAGTATTTT
TRBV11-2	-	TRBD2	TRBJ2-1	CASSRGAGGLNEQFF	TGTGCCAGCAGCCGGGGGGCGGGGGGCCTCAATGAGCAGTTCTTC
TRBV6-6	few	TRBD2	TRBJ2-1	CASSYTSGRLSEQFF	TGTGCCAGCAGTTACACTAGCGGGAGGTTAAGTGAGCAGTTCTTC
TRBV4-1	-	-	TRBJ1-2	CASSPGGSPRGGGYTF	TGCGCCAGCAGCCCGGGGGGGAGCCCCCGGGGTGGGGGCTACACCTTC
TRBV7-9	-	-	TRBJ1-1	CASRPEGGGTEAFF	TGTGCCAGCAGACCCGAGGGGGGGGGCACTGAAGCTTTCTTT
TRBV5-4	once	-	TRBJ2-1	CASSPRDEQFF	TGTGCCAGCAGCCCGAGGGATGAGCAGTTCTTC
TRBV9	-	-	TRBJ2-7	CASSPSLGPYEQYF	TGTGCCAGCAGCCCCTCACTAGGGCCCTACGAGCAGTACTTC
TRBV9	-	TRBD1	TRBJ1-2	CASSGRQGGNYGYTF	TGTGCCAGCAGCGGTCGACAGGGGGGGAACTATGGCTACACCTTC
TRBV7-6	-	-	TRBJ1-2	CASSLKGSTF	TGTGCCAGCAGCTTAAAAGGGAGCACCTTC
TRBV29-1	-	TRBD1	TRBJ1-2	CSVEGTGHGYTF	TGCAGCGTTGAAGGGACAGGGCATGGCTACACCTTC
TRBV7-2	few	-	TRBJ2-7	CASSVNAGQSSYEQYF	TGTGCCAGCAGCGTCAACGCGGGACAGAGCTCCTACGAGCAGTACTTC
TRBV6-5	-	TRBD2	TRBJ2-7	CASSYGTSGSTQYF	TGTGCCAGCAGTTACGGGACTAGCGGGAGCACGCAGTACTTC
TRBV27	-	-	TRBJ2-1	CASSHGSNEQFF	TGTGCCAGCAGCCACGGGAGCAATGAGCAGTTCTTC
TRBV5-1	-	TRBD1	TRBJ1-1	CASSKGQGRATEAFF	TGCGCCAGCAGCAAAGGACAGGGGCGGGCCACTGAAGCTTTCTTT
TRBV30	few	TRBD2	TRBJ2-1	CAWTSGLAGSGEQFF	TGTGCCTGGACATCGGGACTAGCGGGCTCAGGCGAGCAGTTCTTC
TRBV15	-	-	TRBJ1-2	CATSRGADSVGGYTF	TGTGCCACCAGCAGAGGAGCCGACAGTGTCGGTGGCTACACCTTC
TRBV6-5	-	TRBD2	TRBJ2-5	CASSNLAGGGETQYF	TGTGCCAGCAGTAATTTAGCGGGAGGCGGAGAGACCCAGTACTTC
TRBV11-2	-	TRBD1	TRBJ1-1	CASSLVARGTSLGTEAFF	TGTGCCAGCAGCTTAGTTGCCAGGGGGACCTCTCTGGGCACTGAAGCTTTCTTT
TRBV6-5	-	-	TRBJ1-2	CASSLGQRSGYPF	TGTGCCAGCAGTTTAGGACAGAGGAGTGGCTACCCCTTC
TRBV7-9	-	TRBD2	TRBJ2-3	CASSLARSSGRLDTQYF	TGTGCCAGCAGCTTAGCCCGGTCTAGCGGGAGATTGGATACGCAGTATTTT
TRBV5-6	-	TRBD2	TRBJ2-7	CASSAGLADYSSYEQYF	TGTGCCAGCAGCGCGGGACTAGCGGACTACAGCTCCTACGAGCAGTACTTC
TRBV18	-	TRBD1	TRBJ2-7	CASSLTGVEQYF	TGTGCCAGCTCTCTGACAGGGGTCGAGCAGTACTTC
TRBV4-2	-	-	TRBJ2-2	CASSPGLFGELFF	TGTGCCAGCAGCCCAGGTTTGTTCGGGGAGCTGTTTTTT
TRBV6-1	few	-	TRBJ2-3	CASTTGQSTDTQYF	TGTGCCAGCACAACAGGACAGAGCACAGATACGCAGTATTTT
TRBV29-1	-	TRBD1	TRBJ1-4	CSATGAEATNEKLFF	TGCAGCGCTACAGGGGCGGAGGCAACTAATGAAAAACTGTTTTTT
TRBV30	-	TRBD1	TRBJ2-2	CAWATGGTGELFF	TGTGCCTGGGCGACAGGGGGCACCGGGGAGCTGTTTTTT
TRBV4-1	-	-	TRBJ1-1	CASSQDGFRGKDTEAFF	TGCGCCAGCAGCCAAGATGGATTTCGGGGGAAGGATACTGAAGCTTTCTTT
TRBV4-2	-	-	TRBJ2-3	CASSQRGGTDTQYF	TGTGCCAGCAGCCAACGAGGGGGAACAGATACGCAGTATTTT
TRBV5-1	-	TRBD2	TRBJ2-3	CASSPGRTSGFTDTQYF	TGCGCCAGCAGCCCTGGTAGGACTAGCGGGTTCACAGATACGCAGTATTTT
TRBV28	-	-	TRBJ1-1	CASSLDGAGNTEAFF	TGTGCCAGCAGTTTGGATGGGGCTGGGAACACTGAAGCTTTCTTT
TRBV28	-	TRBD1	TRBJ1-5	CASSYTGVGRSNQPQHF	TGTGCCAGCAGTTACACAGGGGTCGGTCGGAGCAATCAGCCCCAGCATTTT
TRBV5-1	-	-	TRBJ2-1	CASSPTGPRQFF	TGCGCCAGCAGCCCCACAGGACCGAGGCAGTTCTTC
TRBV6-1	few	-	TRBJ2-7	CASTRQAEYEQYF	TGTGCCAGCACTAGACAGGCTGAATACGAGCAGTACTTC
TRBV10-3	-	-	TRBJ2-7	CAISDRLTRLYEQYF	TGTGCCATCAGTGACCGACTGACTAGGCTCTACGAGCAGTACTTC
TRBV7-9	-	TRBD1	TRBJ2-4	CASSFWTGGLGIQYF	TGTGCCAGCAGCTTCTGGACAGGGGGCTTAGGCATTCAGTACTTC
TRBV5-4	few	TRBD2	TRBJ2-2	CASSYSGRSANTGELFF	TGTGCCAGCAGCTACAGCGGGAGGTCCGCGAACACCGGGGAGCTGTTTTTT
TRBV18	-	-	TRBJ1-1	CASSPGEVTEAFF	TGTGCCAGCTCACCTGGGGAGGTCACTGAAGCTTTCTTT
TRBV19	-	TRBD1	TRBJ1-4	CASSRGTGGRSEKLFF	TGTGCCAGTAGTAGGGGAACAGGGGGTAGGAGTGAAAAACTGTTTTTT
TRBV6-5	-	-	TRBJ1-6	CASRVGGSNSPLHF	TGTGCCAGCAGAGTCGGCGGGAGTAATTCACCCCTCCACTTT
TRBV12-5	-	-	TRBJ2-5	CASGLVGQGWETQYF	TGTGCTAGTGGTTTGGTAGGTCAGGGATGGGAGACCCAGTACTTC
TRBV6-5	-	-	TRBJ1-1	CASSQLRTTEAFF	TGTGCCAGCAGCCAACTCCGGACAACTGAAGCTTTCTTT
TRBV7-8	-	-	TRBJ2-2	CASSIRVVIPGELFF	TGTGCCAGCAGTATCAGGGTAGTCATCCCCGGGGAGCTGTTTTTT
TRBV5-1	-	-	TRBJ2-7	CASSLQGYEQYF	TGCGCCAGCAGCTTACAGGGCTACGAGCAGTACTTC